The clone carrying this T cell receptor (beta chain) has a handful of counts. No antigen is known for it. The data were obtained in a study of T cell repertoires in cytomegalovirus infection. Study details: Matching HLA type, along with CMV infection, was indicated by public TCR beta signatures. General study findings and limits: In two of eight donors, the top clonotype was HLA-C-restricted CMV-specific. Cumulative public TCR beta family frequency identified CMV carriers with the relevant HLA.

A single record per CDR3 protein comes from TCRdb applying MiXCR to the reads. The data contain around 200,000 distinct CDR3 sequences, about 18% of them singletons. What was sequenced was CD8+ T cells from PBMCs. The clonotype originates from a human donor in good health (CMV status not recorded). Some clones in this sample may be carry-over from other donors' samples.

CDR3 sequence reads: CASSLRSLQEQFF. For the CDR3, the DNA is TGTGCCAGTAGTCTCCGATCGCTCCAGGAGCAGTTCTTC. The chain recombines TRBV19 with TRBJ2-1; D is unclear. V lost 5 bases and J lost 10, with 15 bases in between. CDR3 size: 13 residues. Germline V gene lookup returns CDR1 LNHDA and CDR2 SQIVND (reference sequence).